This T cell receptor (beta chain) was documented in a study of blood T cell repertoires in COVID-19 (dated by TCRdb to about 2020). Study-level background: Samples from collaborators originated in the United States, Italy and Spain and spanned both the acute and convalescent phases of COVID-19. A freely available public database, intended as a resource for researchers studying the immune response to SARS-CoV-2, is where the repertoires were released. The dataset comprised deeply sampled blood TCRbeta repertoires from subjects exposed to, actively infected with, or recovered from COVID-19. Where available, HLA class I and class II types were taken from metadata supplied by the sample provider and were not determined by assay-based typing. The material from the prospective study consisted of cDNA or gDNA derived from T cells, B-cell-depleted T cells, or PBMCs. Sample metadata almost always included a de-identified subject ID, COVID-19 status, age in years and sex. Samples were obtained from the ongoing ImmuneRACE study (first 160 participants) and from about 1,300 subjects provided by 6 global collaborators. What the research found in general, with its limitations: The amount of clinical and demographic metadata varied by source and participant and was provided uncurated.

Each collaborating institution followed its own protocols to collect whole blood in K2EDTA tubes. Collaborator samples were shipped for TCRbeta analysis as frozen whole blood, isolated PBMCs, or DNA extracted from either sample type. In its sample, this clone was seen once. What antigen it recognizes has not been identified. Base qualities were left out, and no much larger clone turns up one base away. The germline V gene gives CDR1 as SGHDT and CDR2 as YYEEEE. From V the trimming removes 0 bases and from J it removes 8 bases, while the gene matches leave 1 base of the junction unaccounted for. Reading from cysteine to phenylalanine, the CDR3 counts 12 amino acids. CDR3 DNA only is kept here, 36 bases in frame from base 1. The immunoSEQ Assay, a bias-controlled multiplex PCR, was used to amplify TCRbeta CDR3 regions from genomic DNA. On the study's bioinformatics: The number of nucleated cells in each sample was estimated from the amplification of reference gene primers within the assay. To quantify the absolute abundance of each unique TCRbeta CDR3 rearrangement, sequence reads were collapsed and filtered. For each sample, productive Simpson clonality was calculated by taking the square root of Simpson's diversity index across productive rearrangements. In TCRdb, the immuneACCESS table is reduced to in-frame sequences with V and J assigned. These tables do not hold every clone; where another copy was compared, an unresolved V gene accounts for under half, and the others remain unexplained. The V and J calls and clone size were taken over from that table, and D and trimming were inferred from the DNA. This sample is represented by about 84,000 clones; over 80% of them were singletons. Clones ranked in the top ten supply 29% of the sample.

The clonotype was recovered from a woman of 80 years or more with acute or convalescent COVID-19. Sequencing used peripheral blood. The V and J segments used are TRBV5-6 and TRBJ1-2, with 7 junctional bases fitting TRBD1. At the DNA level, the sequence is TGTGCCAGCAGCTTGGACAGGGGCGGCTACACCTTC. It translates as CASSLDRGGYTF. The reference TRBV5-6 and TRBJ1-2 proteins fill in what lies around the CDR3, so the full variable domain reads DAGVTQSPTHLIKTRGQQVTLRCSPKSGHDTVSWYQQALGQGPQFIFQYYEEEERQRGNFPDRFSGHQFPNYSSELNVNALLLGDSALYLCASSLDRGGYTFGSGTRLTVV.